This entry lists 18 T cell receptor beta chains sequenced from one sample in a study of cytomegalovirus exposure and HLA in healthy donors. PCR used 60 Vbeta primers and 13 Jbeta primers. TCRdb keeps only in-frame clones here, not all; method: immunoSEQ multiplex PCR. The sample carries approximately 160,000 clones, 68% recorded once. The sequencing input was PBMCs. The source is a woman in her forties in good health and CMV-seropositive.

The gene calls are TRBV7-6 and TRBJ2-6; D uncertain. This CDR3 comprises 16 residues. The V end lost 5 bases, the J end lost 4 bases, and 15 bases lay between the germline ends. The germline V gene has CDR1 SGHVS and CDR2 FNYEAQ. CDR3 in DNA: TGTGCCAGCAGCGACGGCCCAGCGAAAGGGGCCAACGTCCTGACTTTC. This translates into CASSDGPAKGANVLTF.

The CDR3 loop reads CASSAGTGFEKLFF. Here the CDR3 DNA reads TGTGCCAGCAGCGCCGGGACAGGGTTTGAAAAACTGTTTTTT. This rearrangement joins TRBV9 to TRBJ1-4; 9 nucleotides align to TRBD1. Germline V lookup: CDR1 SGDLS, CDR2 YYNGEE. CDR3 length equals 14 residues. Losses at the gene ends were 3 bases for V and 7 bases for J; bases not matched to a gene: 4.

The chain couples TRBV29-1 to TRBJ2-5; D not certain. Per germline, CDR1 SQVTM and CDR2 ANQGSEA. V lost 3 bases and J 5 bases, leaving 16 bases between the germline ends. CDR3 length: 14 residues. The CDR3 DNA sequence: TGCAGCGTTGACTTGGGCTGGCCTGGGGAGACCCAGTACTTC. Its protein is CSVDLGWPGETQYF.

This rearrangement joins TRBV5-4 to TRBJ2-3, with unresolved D. The CDR3 totals 15 residues. Trimming pared 2 bases from V and 2 bases from J, leaving 12 bases between. The germline CDR1 and CDR2 sequences are SGHNT and YYREEE (reference sequence). CDR3 DNA sequence: TGTGCCAGCAGCTTCGACTCGTCGACCACAGATACGCAGTATTTT. Its translation is CASSFDSSTTDTQYF. Together with reference TRBV5-4 and TRBJ2-3, the CDR3 gives the full variable domain: ETGVTQSPTHLIKTRGQQVTLRCSSQSGHNTVSWYQQALGQGPQFIFQYYREEENGRGNFPPRFSGLQFPNYSSELNVNALELDDSALYLCASSFDSSTTDTQYFGPGTRLTVL.

This clone has more than one count but fewer than ten. The chain uses TRBV28 and TRBJ1-3, with a weak D call TRBD1 (5 bases). Trimming stripped 3 bases from V and 4 bases from J, with 16 bases between. Per germline, CDR1 MDHEN and CDR2 SYDVKM. The CDR3 is 16 amino acids. The CDR3 DNA reads as TGTGCCAGCAGTTTGGAAGGGGTCCCTCGCGGAAACACCATATATTTT. This translates into CASSLEGVPRGNTIYF.

The rearrangement uses TRBV18 and TRBJ2-1; D is possibly TRBD2 (5 bases). Germline assignment: CDR1 KGHSH and CDR2 LQKENI. The CDR3 runs to 15 residues. V lost 2 bases and J 6 bases, leaving 14 bases between the germline ends. The CDR3 protein is CASSPGVIEGNEQFF. The CDR3 DNA reads as TGTGCCAGCTCACCAGGAGTAATTGAGGGCAATGAGCAGTTCTTC.

This clone was seen only once. This rearrangement joins TRBV6-1 to TRBJ2-3, with 7 bases aligning to TRBD2. CDR3 length equals 16 residues. Germline V gene sequence: CDR1 MNHNS, CDR2 SASEGT. Unmatched junction bases numbered 4, after V lost 1 base and J lost 0 bases. The CDR3 region is CASSEVAGVSTDTQYF. The CDR3 DNA sequence: TGTGCCAGCAGTGAAGTCGCGGGGGTAAGCACAGATACGCAGTATTTT.

The CDR3 loop reads CASSLEASGSVQYF. The CDR3, as DNA: TGTGCCAGCAGCTTAGAGGCTAGCGGGAGCGTGCAGTACTTC. This chain links TRBV7-2 with TRBJ2-7, with 10 bases fitting TRBD2. CDR3 length equals 14 residues. The germline gives CDR1 SGHTA, CDR2 FQGNSA. J gave up 9 bases and V 1 base, and 6 bases lay outside the gene matches.

V usage is TRBV19 and J usage is TRBJ1-4; 7 nucleotides agree with TRBD1. CDR1 is LNHDA, CDR2 SQIVND, per germline (reference sequence). The CDR3 is made up of 16 amino acids. V gave up 4 bases and J gave up 5 bases; unmatched junction bases: 10. The CDR3 nucleotides are TGTGCCAGTAGTACGTCAAGGACAGGTCTGAATGAAAAACTGTTTTTT. Its protein is CASSTSRTGLNEKLFF.

This rearrangement joins TRBV19 to TRBJ1-4; 9 nucleotides line up with TRBD1. This CDR3 has 15 residues. Trimming took 4 bases from V and 4 from J; bases not matched to a gene: 4. CDR1 and CDR2 (germline): LNHDA, SQIVND (reference sequence). The CDR3 DNA sequence: TGTGCCAGTAGTAAACAGGGGGCGCTTAATGAAAAACTGTTTTTT. As protein: CASSKQGALNEKLFF.

CDR3 residues: CASSYSGTGSSYEQYF. CDR3 nucleotide sequence: TGTGCCAGCAGTTACTCCGGGACAGGGAGCTCCTACGAGCAGTACTTC. This chain links TRBV6-5 with TRBJ2-7, with 9 bases identical to TRBD1. Germline V gene lookup returns CDR1 MNHEY and CDR2 SVGAGI. V lost 0 bases, J lost 0 bases, and 3 bases stayed unmatched. The CDR3 extends over 16 amino acids.

This clone turned up a few times. V and J are TRBV5-1 and TRBJ1-4, with D unresolved. Trimming took off 1 base at V and 0 bases at J, with 10 bases between the two ends. The germline gives CDR1 SGHRS, CDR2 YFSETQ. This CDR3 comprises 16 residues. CDR3 coding DNA: TGCGCCAGCAGCTTGAGAGGCTATGCAACTAATGAAAAACTGTTTTTT. Translating it yields CASSLRGYATNEKLFF.

This sequence joins TRBV6-5 and TRBJ1-1; D is unresolved. This CDR3 spans 14 amino acids. Looked up from germline, CDR1 is MNHEY and CDR2 is SVGAGI. Trimming stripped 0 bases from V and 3 bases from J, with 8 bases between. CDR3 sequence (DNA): TGTGCCAGCAGTTACTCGATAGTGGACACTGAAGCTTTCTTT. It specifies CASSYSIVDTEAFF.

The genes are TRBV28 and TRBJ2-5; TRBD1 matches 9 bases. The end of the DNA is better explained by TRBJ2-7, so the J call may be wrong. This CDR3 has 17 residues. Germline V gene sequence: CDR1 MDHEN, CDR2 SYDVKM. In DNA form, the CDR3 reads TGTGCCAGCAGTTCGATGGCCGGGACAGGGTTTGCCTACGAGCAGTACTTC. The encoded protein is CASSSMAGTGFAYEQYF.

The CDR3 spells CASSRDRVGTGELFF. CDR3 DNA: TGTGCCAGCAGCCGGGACAGGGTCGGGACCGGGGAGCTGTTTTTT. The chain combines TRBV27 with TRBJ2-2; 9 bases are shared with TRBD1. Per germline, CDR1 MNHEY and CDR2 SMNVEV (reference sequence). V trimming: 6 bases; J trimming: 5 bases; junction bases outside the gene matches: 7. There are 15 residues in the CDR3.

This clone was observed a handful of times. CDR3 DNA: TGCGCCAGCAGCCAAGATTTCAGTAACGCCTACGAGCAGTACTTC. Residues: CASSQDFSNAYEQYF. V and J are TRBV4-3 and TRBJ2-7; D is ambiguous. This CDR3 comprises 15 residues. The V gene's germline CDR1 is LGHNA and CDR2 YSLEER. V was shortened by 0 bases and J by 2 bases, with 11 bases between the two germline ends.

This clone showed up just once. The genes are TRBV28 and TRBJ1-1; 7 bases match TRBD1. V dropped 5 bases and J dropped 4; count of bases not matched to a gene: 10. Germline CDR1 is MDHEN and CDR2 is SYDVKM. CDR3 length: 15 amino acids. In DNA, the CDR3 is TGTGCCAGCAGTCCACGACAGGGTCGGGGCACTGAAGCTTTCTTT. This encodes CASSPRQGRGTEAFF. Together with reference TRBV28 and TRBJ1-1, the CDR3 gives the full variable domain: DVKVTQSSRYLVKRTGEKVFLECVQDMDHENMFWYRQDPGLGLRLIYFSYDVKMKEKGDIPEGYSVSREKKERFSLILESASTNQTSMYLCASSPRQGRGTEAFFGQGTRLTVV.

This clone was counted only a few times. This sequence joins TRBV15 and TRBJ2-1; D unclear. CDR1 is LNHNV, CDR2 YYDKDF, per germline (reference sequence). The V gene lost 0 bases and the J gene lost 4 bases, with 10 bases spanning the gap. The CDR3 is 15 amino acids. CDR3 residues: CATSRDQASYNEQFF. In DNA form, the CDR3 reads TGTGCCACCAGCAGAGATCAGGCTTCGTACAATGAGCAGTTCTTC.